This TCR beta chain was identified during a study of siplizumab effects on memory and regulatory T cells. The CDR3 runs to 12 residues. V was clipped by 6 bases and J by 0 bases, with 5 bases between them. Germline V gene data show CDR1 as MNHNY and CDR2 as SVGAGI (reference sequence). Assaying covered about 10^5 TCR templates per sample. Method: immunoSEQ multiplex PCR; TCRdb's copy keeps in-frame clones and lacks some. This repertoire shows roughly 82,000 clones, about 87% found once; its top ten account for under 2%. The sequence was obtained from a human donor in good health. The chain couples TRBV6-6 to TRBJ1-1; no firm D call. The sample comprised Tregs sorted from blood. This chain's CDR3 is CASRRMNTEAFF. CDR3 bases: TGTGCCAGCAGACGGATGAACACTGAAGCTTTCTTT.